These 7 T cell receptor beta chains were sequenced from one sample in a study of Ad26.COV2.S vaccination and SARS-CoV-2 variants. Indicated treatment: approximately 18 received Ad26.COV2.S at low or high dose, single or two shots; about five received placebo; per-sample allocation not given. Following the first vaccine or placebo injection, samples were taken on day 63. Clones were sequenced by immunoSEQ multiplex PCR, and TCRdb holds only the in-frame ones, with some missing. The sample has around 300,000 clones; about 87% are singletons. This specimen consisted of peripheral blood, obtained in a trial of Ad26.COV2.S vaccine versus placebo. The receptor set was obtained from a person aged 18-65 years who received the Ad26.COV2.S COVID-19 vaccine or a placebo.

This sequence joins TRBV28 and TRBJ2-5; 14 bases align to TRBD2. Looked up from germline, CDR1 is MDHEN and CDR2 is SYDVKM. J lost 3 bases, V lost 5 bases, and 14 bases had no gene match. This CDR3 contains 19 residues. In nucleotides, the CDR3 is TGTGCCAGCAGTCCCCGAGGGACTAGCGGGAGAGGTAAGAAAGAGACCCAGTACTTC. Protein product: CASSPRGTSGRGKKETQYF.

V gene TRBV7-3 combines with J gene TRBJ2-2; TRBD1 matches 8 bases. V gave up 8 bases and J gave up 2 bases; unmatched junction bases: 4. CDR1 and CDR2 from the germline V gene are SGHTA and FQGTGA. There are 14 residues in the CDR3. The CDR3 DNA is TGTGCCAGCCGGGACAGGATAAACACCGGGGAGCTGTTTTTT. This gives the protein CASRDRINTGELFF. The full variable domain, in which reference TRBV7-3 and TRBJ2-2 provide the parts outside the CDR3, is GAGVSQTPSNKVTEKGKYVELRCDPISGHTALYWYRQSLGQGPEFLIYFQGTGAADDSGLPNDRFFAVRPEGSVSTLKIQRTERGDSAVYLCASRDRINTGELFFGEGSRLTVL.

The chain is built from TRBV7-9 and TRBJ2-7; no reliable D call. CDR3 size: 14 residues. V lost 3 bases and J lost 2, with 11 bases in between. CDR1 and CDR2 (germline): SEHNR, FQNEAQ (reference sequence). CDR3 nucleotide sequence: TGTGCCAGCAGCTTTGAAAACCGGGCCTACGAGCAGTACTTC. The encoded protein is CASSFENRAYEQYF.

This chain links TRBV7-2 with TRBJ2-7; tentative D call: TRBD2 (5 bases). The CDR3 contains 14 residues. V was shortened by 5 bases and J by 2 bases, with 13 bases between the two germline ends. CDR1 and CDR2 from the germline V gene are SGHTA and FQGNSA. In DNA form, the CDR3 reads TGTGCCAGCAGCCCACTGAGCGGAACCTACGAGCAGTACTTC. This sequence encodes CASSPLSGTYEQYF. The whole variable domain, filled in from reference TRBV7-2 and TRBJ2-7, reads GAGVSQSPSNKVTEKGKDVELRCDPISGHTALYWYRQSLGQGLEFLIYFQGNSAPDKSGLPSDRFSAERTGGSVSTLTIQRTQQEDSAVYLCASSPLSGTYEQYFGPGTRLTVT.

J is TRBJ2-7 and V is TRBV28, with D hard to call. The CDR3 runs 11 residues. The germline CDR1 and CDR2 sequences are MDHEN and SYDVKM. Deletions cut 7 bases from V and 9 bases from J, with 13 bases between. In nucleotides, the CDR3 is TGTGCCAGCACTACTGACTCACGGCAGTACTTC. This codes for CASTTDSRQYF.

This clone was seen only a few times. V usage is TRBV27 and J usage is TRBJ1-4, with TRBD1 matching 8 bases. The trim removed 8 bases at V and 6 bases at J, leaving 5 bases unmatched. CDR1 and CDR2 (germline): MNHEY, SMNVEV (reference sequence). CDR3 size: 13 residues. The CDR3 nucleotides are TGTGCCAGCGGGACAGGTGGACATGAAAAACTGTTTTTT. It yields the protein CASGTGGHEKLFF.

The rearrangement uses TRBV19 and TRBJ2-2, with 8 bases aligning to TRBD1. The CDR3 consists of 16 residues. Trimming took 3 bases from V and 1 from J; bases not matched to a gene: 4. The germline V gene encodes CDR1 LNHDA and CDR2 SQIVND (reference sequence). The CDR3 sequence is CASSIQGAGNTGELFF. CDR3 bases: TGTGCCAGTAGTATTCAGGGGGCAGGGAACACCGGGGAGCTGTTTTTT.